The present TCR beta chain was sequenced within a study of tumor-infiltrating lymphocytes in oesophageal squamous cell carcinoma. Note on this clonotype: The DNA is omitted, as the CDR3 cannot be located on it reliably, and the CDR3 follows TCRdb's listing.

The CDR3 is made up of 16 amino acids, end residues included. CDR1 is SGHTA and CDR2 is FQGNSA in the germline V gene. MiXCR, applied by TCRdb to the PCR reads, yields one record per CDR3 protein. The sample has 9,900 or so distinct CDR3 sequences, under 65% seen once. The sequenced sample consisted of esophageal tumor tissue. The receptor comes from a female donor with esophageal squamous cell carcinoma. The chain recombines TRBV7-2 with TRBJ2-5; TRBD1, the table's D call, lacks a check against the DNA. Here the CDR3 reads CASSLGWAGGNSPLHF.